This entry lists 5 T cell receptor beta chains sequenced from one sample in a study of T cells in Graves' hyperthyroidism and ophthalmopathy. Authors of the study amplified TCR beta CDR3 regions from RNA transcripts. An initial round of RT-PCR targeting the TCR CDR3 relied on the HTBI primer set. TCRdb used MiXCR to reprocess the multiplex PCR reads, holding one entry per CDR3 protein. This sample has over 650,000 distinct CDR3 sequences, with over 40% found just once. The sample consisted of peripheral blood or thyroid tissue (not recorded which). The source is an adult man with Graves' disease, either hyperthyroidism or ophthalmopathy (not recorded which).

This chain joins TRBV29-1 and TRBJ1-2, with 9 bases matching TRBD1. V lost 7 bases to trimming and J lost 6 bases; unmatched junction nucleotides: 6. Germline V gene lookup returns CDR1 SQVTM and CDR2 ANQGSEA. CDR3 length: 12 residues. The CDR3: CSASTGGHGYTF. Here the CDR3 DNA reads TGCAGCGCCTCGACAGGGGGTCATGGCTACACCTTC.

Details on this clonotype: A much larger clonotype is one base distant, so this may be a read error. This chain links TRBV10-3 with TRBJ1-1; no clear D. Trimming pared 8 bases from V and 3 bases from J, leaving 10 bases between. Germline loops: CDR1 ENHRY, CDR2 SYGVKD. CDR3 length: 12 amino acids. The CDR3 DNA is TGTGCCATCGGACGAATGTACACTGAAGCTTTCTTT. Its translation is CAIGRMYTEAFF.

CDR3 coding DNA: TGCAGTGCTCGGGGGGGAGGACAAACCTCCTACGAGCAGTACTTC. Translating it yields CSARGGGQTSYEQYF. The chain is built from TRBV20-1 and TRBJ2-7; 8 nucleotides agree with TRBD2. In germline, CDR1 is DFQATT, CDR2 SNEGSKA (reference sequence). The CDR3 is 15 residues long. The J segment lost 0 bases and the V segment lost 5 bases, leaving 9 bases of the junction unmatched.

This clonotype was seen repeatedly, ten times or more. V gene TRBV20-1 combines with J gene TRBJ1-4; D uncertain. Trimming removed 3 bases from V and 8 bases from J, with 7 bases in between. The germline V gene encodes CDR1 DFQATT and CDR2 SNEGSKA (reference sequence). The CDR3 runs 11 residues. DNA for the CDR3: TGCAGTGCTAGTGGCAGCGAAAAACTGTTTTTT. Protein: CSASGSEKLFF.

In the case of this clonotype: This sequence may be a read error, since a much larger clone differs from it by one base. This sequence joins TRBV7-6 and TRBJ2-7; D is unresolved. Germline CDR1 SGHVS, CDR2 FNYEAQ. Trimming left V 2 bases short and J 7 bases short, with 12 bases between. This CDR3 is 13 amino acids long. The chain's CDR3 is CASSLSQGSEQYF. The CDR3 region has the DNA TGTGCCAGCAGCTTATCGCAAGGAAGTGAGCAGTACTTC.